The sample holds one count of the clone carrying this TCR beta chain. The antigen is not known. The junction shows a germline mismatch at one end, possibly a read error. TCRdb redid the calling of the reads with MiXCR, one entry per CDR3 protein. This table holds more than 650,000 distinct CDR3 sequences, 35% to 45% found once. The source of the sample is a study of T cell repertoires in cytomegalovirus infection. Study summary: Indications came from public TCR beta signatures; they pointed to CMV infection and to a matching HLA type.

Study-wide findings and caveats: Cumulative public TCR beta family frequency identified carriers of CMV plus the relevant HLA.

Germline V gene lookup returns CDR1 DFQATT and CDR2 SNEGSKA (reference sequence). This CDR3 spans 14 amino acids. The receptor was derived from a human donor in good health (CMV status not recorded). Some clones in this sample may be carry-over from other donors' samples. The sample taken for sequencing was PBMCs. The V gene is TRBV20-1, the J gene TRBJ1-1; tentatively, D is TRBD1 (5 bases). The CDR3 sequence: CSSPGKVLNTEDFF. In DNA form, the CDR3 reads TGCAGTTCCCCAGGGAAGGTATTGAACACTGAAGATTTCTTT.